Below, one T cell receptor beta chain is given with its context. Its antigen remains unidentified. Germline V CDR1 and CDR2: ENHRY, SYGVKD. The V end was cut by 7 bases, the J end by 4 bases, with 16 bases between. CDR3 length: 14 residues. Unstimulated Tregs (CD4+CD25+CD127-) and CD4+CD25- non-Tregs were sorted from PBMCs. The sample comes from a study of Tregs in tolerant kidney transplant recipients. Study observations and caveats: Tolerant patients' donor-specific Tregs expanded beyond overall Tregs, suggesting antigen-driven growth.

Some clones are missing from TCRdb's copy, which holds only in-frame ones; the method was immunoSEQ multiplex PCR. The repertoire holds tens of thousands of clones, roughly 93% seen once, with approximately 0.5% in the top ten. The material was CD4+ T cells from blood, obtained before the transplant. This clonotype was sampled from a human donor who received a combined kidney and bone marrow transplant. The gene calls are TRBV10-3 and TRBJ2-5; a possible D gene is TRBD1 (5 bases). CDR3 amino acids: CAIKRQSKGETQYF. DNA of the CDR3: TGTGCCATCAAGAGACAGTCGAAGGGAGAGACCCAGTACTTC.